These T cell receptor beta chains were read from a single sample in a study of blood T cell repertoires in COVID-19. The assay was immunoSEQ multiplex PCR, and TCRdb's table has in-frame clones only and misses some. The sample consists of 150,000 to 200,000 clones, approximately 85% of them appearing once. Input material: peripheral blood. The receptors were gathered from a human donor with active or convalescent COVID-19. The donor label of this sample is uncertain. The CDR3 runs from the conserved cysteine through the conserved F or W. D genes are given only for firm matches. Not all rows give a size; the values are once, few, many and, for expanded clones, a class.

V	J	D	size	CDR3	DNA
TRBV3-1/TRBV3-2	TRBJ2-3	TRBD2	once	CASSQVAGRSTDTQYF	TGTGCCAGCAGCCAAGTAGCGGGTAGAAGCACAGATACGCAGTATTTT
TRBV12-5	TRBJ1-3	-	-	CASGYSPPGNTIYF	TGTGCTAGTGGTTACTCCCCGCCTGGAAACACCATATATTTT
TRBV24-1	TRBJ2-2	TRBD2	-	CATRPRDRGQGLAGGRTGELFF	TGTGCCACCAGACCCCGGGACAGGGGGCAGGGACTAGCGGGAGGCCGGACCGGGGAGCTGTTTTTT
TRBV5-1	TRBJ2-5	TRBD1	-	CASSQGQGGYQETQYF	TGCGCCAGCAGCCAAGGACAGGGGGGGTACCAAGAGACCCAGTACTTC
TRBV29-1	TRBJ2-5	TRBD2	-	CSVVPSGIETQYF	TGCAGCGTTGTCCCCAGCGGGATAGAGACCCAGTACTTC
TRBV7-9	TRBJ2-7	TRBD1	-	CASSWGQIYEQYF	TGTGCCAGCAGCTGGGGACAGATATACGAGCAGTACTTC
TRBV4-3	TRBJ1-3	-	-	CASSQGARPGSGNTIYF	TGCGCCAGCAGCCAGGGGGCGAGGCCCGGCTCTGGAAACACCATATATTTT
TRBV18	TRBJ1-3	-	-	CASSQQDGNTIYF	TGTGCCAGCTCACAACAGGATGGAAACACCATATATTTT
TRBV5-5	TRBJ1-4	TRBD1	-	CASSLDRGRIEKLFF	TGTGCCAGCAGCTTGGACAGGGGGCGGATTGAAAAACTGTTTTTT
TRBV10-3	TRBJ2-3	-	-	CAISEGEADTQYF	TGTGCCATCAGTGAAGGCGAGGCAGATACGCAGTATTTT
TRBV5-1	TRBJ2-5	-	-	CASSLVAREGETQYF	TGCGCCAGCAGCTTGGTGGCGAGAGAGGGAGAGACCCAGTACTTC
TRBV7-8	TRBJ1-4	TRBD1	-	CASSKDRGNEKLFF	TGTGCCAGCAGCAAAGACAGGGGTAATGAAAAACTGTTTTTT
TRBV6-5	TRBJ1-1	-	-	CASSLDRMNTEAFF	TGTGCCAGCAGTCTGGACAGAATGAACACTGAAGCTTTCTTT
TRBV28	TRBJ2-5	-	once	CASSLTGKETQYF	TGTGCCAGCAGTTTAACAGGGAAAGAGACCCAGTACTTC
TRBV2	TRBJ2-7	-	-	CASEEVSYEQYF	TGTGCCAGCGAGGAGGTCTCCTACGAGCAGTACTTC
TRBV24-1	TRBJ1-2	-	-	CATSDPLAENYGYTF	TGTGCCACCAGTGATCCGCTAGCGGAAAACTATGGCTACACCTTC
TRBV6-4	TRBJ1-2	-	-	CASSDSRVGYTF	TGTGCCAGCAGTGACTCGAGGGTCGGCTACACCTTC
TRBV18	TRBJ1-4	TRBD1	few	CASSPGTAEDEKLFF	TGTGCCAGCTCACCGGGGACAGCGGAGGATGAAAAACTGTTTTTT
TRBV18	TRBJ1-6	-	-	CASSPGAWQINSPLHF	TGTGCCAGCTCACCAGGGGCTTGGCAGATAAATTCACCCCTCCACTTT
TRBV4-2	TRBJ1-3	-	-	CASSHLSGSGNTIYF	TGTGCCAGCAGCCACCTCAGCGGCTCTGGAAACACCATATATTTT
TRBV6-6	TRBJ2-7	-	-	CASSYSTGDEQYF	TGTGCCAGCAGTTACTCAACGGGGGACGAGCAGTACTTC
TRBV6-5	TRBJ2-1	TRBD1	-	CASGNRGSNEQFF	TGTGCCAGCGGCAACAGGGGATCAAATGAGCAGTTCTTC
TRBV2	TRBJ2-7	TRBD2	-	CASSERREAEQYF	TGTGCCAGCAGTGAACGGCGGGAGGCCGAGCAGTACTTC
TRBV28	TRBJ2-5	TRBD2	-	CASSLLAGETTQETQYF	TGTGCCAGCAGTTTGCTAGCGGGGGAAACCACTCAAGAGACCCAGTACTTC
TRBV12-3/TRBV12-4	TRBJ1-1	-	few	CASSPQGGAFF	TGTGCCAGCAGCCCTCAGGGAGGAGCTTTCTTT
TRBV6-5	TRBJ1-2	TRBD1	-	CASSGQGSGYGYTF	TGTGCCAGCTCCGGACAGGGAAGTGGATATGGCTACACCTTC
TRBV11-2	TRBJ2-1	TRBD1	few	CASSFGAGGSSYNEQFF	TGTGCCAGCAGCTTTGGGGCAGGGGGAAGCTCCTACAATGAGCAGTTCTTC
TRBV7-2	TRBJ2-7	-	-	CASSLGRGSYEQYF	TGTGCCAGCAGCTTGGGCAGGGGCTCCTACGAGCAGTACTTC